Listed here are 29 T cell receptor beta chains from one sample, sequenced in a study of technical replicates of blood from a handful of donors. Repertoires were generated with immunoSEQ multiplex PCR, while TCRdb's copy carries only in-frame clones and drops some. The sample yields roughly 100,000 clones, 96% seen once. The sample comprised T cells isolated from PBMCs. These receptors were collected from a human donor in good health.

This clone was seen only once. V gene TRBV2 combines with J gene TRBJ2-5, with D possibly TRBD1 on 6 matching bases. This CDR3 contains 13 residues. The germline V gene encodes CDR1 SNHLY and CDR2 FYNNEI. V dropped 7 bases and J dropped 5 bases, with 14 bases sitting between them. The chain's CDR3 is CASTLGQRETQYF. In DNA, the CDR3 is TGTGCCAGCACGCTAGGACAGCGGGAGACCCAGTACTTC.

The rearrangement joins TRBV11-1 to TRBJ2-1; D is perhaps TRBD1 (6 bases). The V and J ends lost 5 bases and 4 bases respectively, with 12 bases between them. The length of the CDR3 is 14 residues. Germline CDR1 SGHAT, CDR2 FQDESV (reference sequence). This CDR3 reads CASSPRQVYNEQFF. CDR3 DNA sequence: TGTGCCAGCAGCCCACGACAGGTTTACAATGAGCAGTTCTTC.

The CDR3 is CASSGPGQGAYGYTF. The CDR3 region has the DNA TGTGCCAGCAGCGGTCCGGGACAGGGGGCCTATGGCTACACCTTC. The J gene is TRBJ1-2, the V gene TRBV7-2; 12 nucleotides align to TRBD1. The CDR3 sequence is 15 residues long. CDR1 and CDR2 from the germline V gene are SGHTA and FQGNSA. The V segment lost 5 bases and the J segment 4 bases; nucleotides outside the gene matches: 5.

The table lists this clone with a few counts. The chain joins TRBV18 to TRBJ1-2; 7 bases match TRBD1. CDR1 and CDR2 (germline): KGHSH, LQKENI. The trim removed 3 bases at V and 3 bases at J, leaving 7 bases unmatched. This CDR3 has 15 amino acids. CDR3 sequence reads: CASSPGTDLYYGYTF. Here the CDR3 DNA reads TGTGCCAGCTCACCCGGGACAGACTTATACTATGGCTACACCTTC.

The chain employs TRBV7-3 and TRBJ2-3, with a weak D call TRBD2 (6 bases). Trimming cost V 2 bases and J 4 bases, with 7 bases left between them. Per the germline V gene, CDR1 is SGHTA and CDR2 is FQGTGA. The CDR3 totals 13 residues. CDR3 residues: CASSLAGSDTQYF. CDR3 nucleotides: TGTGCCAGCAGCTTAGCGGGATCAGATACGCAGTATTTT.

The rearrangement uses TRBV29-1 and TRBJ2-1; 14 positions agree with TRBD2. This CDR3 is built from 17 residues. With 5 bases clipped from V and 6 bases from J, the junction kept 12 bases outside the gene matches. The germline V gene has CDR1 SQVTM and CDR2 ANQGSEA. The chain's CDR3 is CSVTGTSGSLWSNEQFF. CDR3 DNA sequence: TGCAGCGTTACCGGGACTAGCGGGAGCCTCTGGTCCAATGAGCAGTTCTTC.

The chain uses TRBV27 and TRBJ1-5; D gene uncertain. The CDR3 runs 15 residues. Trimming removed 4 bases at V and 2 bases at J, with 12 bases between. CDR1 is MNHEY and CDR2 is SMNVEV in the germline V gene (reference sequence). The CDR3 region is CASSWASWGNQPQHF. As DNA, the CDR3 is TGTGCCAGCAGTTGGGCCTCGTGGGGCAATCAGCCCCAGCATTTT.

CDR3 region: CASSLKGQLFPGNTIYF. CDR3 DNA: TGTGCCAGCAGCTTAAAGGGACAGTTGTTCCCTGGAAACACCATATATTTT. This chain joins TRBV7-3 and TRBJ1-3; 7 bases are shared with TRBD1. The CDR3 is made up of 17 amino acids. The germline gives CDR1 SGHTA, CDR2 FQGTGA. V was pared by 1 base and J by 2 bases, with 8 bases of the junction left unmatched.

This clone was detected once. The rearrangement joins TRBV19 to TRBJ2-1, with 8 bases that match TRBD2. The germline CDR1 and CDR2 sequences are LNHDA and SQIVND (reference sequence). The length of the CDR3 is 14 residues. J lost 2 bases, V lost 7 bases, and 4 bases had no gene match. CDR3 coding DNA: TGTGCCAGTAAACGGGAGGGCCCCTACAATGAGCAGTTCTTC. It translates to CASKREGPYNEQFF.

The genes are TRBV9 and TRBJ2-1; 7 bases match TRBD1. There are 16 residues in the CDR3. Germline-derived CDR1 and CDR2 are SGDLS and YYNGEE. V lost 0 bases and J lost 0; bases outside the gene matches: 3. CDR3 amino acids: CASSVAAGGSYNEQFF. The CDR3, as DNA: TGTGCCAGCAGCGTAGCCGCAGGGGGCTCCTACAATGAGCAGTTCTTC.

This sequence joins TRBV10-1 and TRBJ1-2; 7 nucleotides match TRBD1. Germline V gene sequence: CDR1 WNHNN, CDR2 SYGVQD (reference sequence). Germline trimming cut 6 bases from V and 4 bases from J; bases unmatched to any gene: 14. The CDR3 contains 16 residues. CDR3 in amino acids: CASREAQGVLIYGYTF. In DNA form, the CDR3 reads TGCGCCAGCAGGGAGGCTCAGGGGGTACTTATCTATGGCTACACCTTC.

This chain uses TRBV18 with TRBJ2-2; 9 nucleotides align to TRBD1. CDR3 length: 15 amino acids. V dropped 4 bases and J dropped 5; count of bases not matched to a gene: 5. CDR1 is KGHSH, CDR2 LQKENI, per germline. CDR3 sequence (DNA): TGTGCCAGCTCACACGGGACAGGGAGGACCGGGGAGCTGTTTTTT. This translates into CASSHGTGRTGELFF. Full variable domain (remainder filled in from reference TRBV18 and TRBJ2-2): NAGVMQNPRHLVRRRGQEARLRCSPMKGHSHVYWYRQLPEEGLKFMVYLQKENIIDESGMPKERFSAEFPKEGPSILRIQQVVRGDSAAYFCASSHGTGRTGELFFGEGSRLTVL.

The chain recombines TRBV27 with TRBJ1-2; 10 bases are shared with TRBD1. The V and J ends lost 2 bases and 3 bases, in that order; junction bases with no gene match: 6. CDR1 and CDR2 (germline): MNHEY, SMNVEV (reference sequence). The CDR3 is 16 amino acids. This CDR3 reads CASSLSIGTGDYGYTF. The DNA of the CDR3 is TGTGCCAGCAGTTTAAGTATCGGGACAGGGGACTATGGCTACACCTTC.

The J gene is TRBJ1-2, the V gene TRBV27; the D is unclear. Germline loops: CDR1 MNHEY, CDR2 SMNVEV (reference sequence). Between the trimmed V and J ends, which lost 1 base and 8 bases, there was a span of 14 bases. The CDR3 runs to 14 residues. CDR3 DNA sequence: TGTGCCAGCAGTTTATGGTATCCAGGTCAGGGCTACACCTTC. Translation: CASSLWYPGQGYTF.

This clone has more than one count but fewer than ten. The J gene is TRBJ1-1, the V gene TRBV2, with D tentatively TRBD1 (5 bases). Deletions cut 6 bases from V and 1 base from J, with 9 bases between. This CDR3 is 13 amino acids long. CDR1 is SNHLY and CDR2 is FYNNEI in the germline V gene. The CDR3 region has the DNA TGTGCCAGCAGGAAAACAGGGAACACTGAAGCTTTCTTT. Translation gives CASRKTGNTEAFF.

The chain is built from TRBV5-4 and TRBJ2-5, with 12 bases fitting TRBD2. V trimming: 7 bases; J trimming: 5 bases; junction bases outside the gene matches: 6. This CDR3 has 14 amino acids. Per germline, CDR1 SGHNT and CDR2 YYREEE (reference sequence). The DNA for the CDR3 is TGTGCCAGCCAGACTAGCGGGAGTGGGGAGACCCAGTACTTC. Amino acids: CASQTSGSGETQYF.

The J gene is TRBJ2-7, the V gene TRBV5-4, with D maybe TRBD1 (6 bases). In germline, CDR1 is SGHNT, CDR2 YYREEE (reference sequence). Trimming took 4 bases from V and 0 from J, leaving 11 bases between them. The CDR3 consists of 14 residues. The chain's CDR3 is CASSPGHSSYEQYF. The CDR3 DNA is TGTGCCAGCAGCCCGGGACATAGCTCCTACGAGCAGTACTTC.

The chain carries TRBV6-1 and TRBJ1-5; 7 bases match TRBD1. This CDR3 has 14 amino acids. Germline assignment: CDR1 MNHNS and CDR2 SASEGT. Trimming cost V 6 bases and J 3 bases; bases outside gene matches: 5. The CDR3 DNA is TGTGCCAGCAGGAATACAGGGGTCAATCAGCCCCAGCATTTT. It yields the protein CASRNTGVNQPQHF.

The chain links TRBV29-1 to TRBJ2-6; D unresolved. The V and J ends lost 4 bases and 0 bases respectively, with 16 bases between them. Germline CDR1 is SQVTM and CDR2 is ANQGSEA. The CDR3 runs 17 residues. CDR3 DNA sequence: TGCAGCGTTGGTTTTCGGCAGGATGCCTCTGGGGCCAACGTCCTGACTTTC. It codes for CSVGFRQDASGANVLTF.

This chain connects TRBV9 to TRBJ2-1; 11 positions match TRBD2. There are 15 residues in the CDR3. V was pared by 8 bases and J by 5 bases, with 9 bases of the junction left unmatched. Germline V lookup: CDR1 SGDLS, CDR2 YYNGEE. In nucleotides, the CDR3 is TGTGCCAGTCAAAGGGGACTAGCGGTGAACAATGAGCAGTTCTTC. This sequence encodes CASQRGLAVNNEQFF.

The genes are TRBV27 and TRBJ2-3, with 8 bases aligning to TRBD1. Unmatched junction bases numbered 2, after V lost 5 bases and J lost 1 base. The CDR3 covers 14 residues. Germline V lookup: CDR1 MNHEY, CDR2 SMNVEV (reference sequence). CDR3 coding DNA: TGTGCCAGCAGTCCGGGACAGGGCACAGATACGCAGTATTTT. It yields the protein CASSPGQGTDTQYF.

The chain joins TRBV28 to TRBJ1-2, with TRBD1 identical over 8 bases. There are 11 residues in the CDR3. V gave up 6 bases and J gave up 11 bases; unmatched junction bases: 5. From germline, CDR1 is MDHEN and CDR2 SYDVKM. CDR3: CASRLQGVYTF. CDR3 bases: TGTGCCAGCAGGTTACAGGGGGTTTACACCTTC.

This rearrangement joins TRBV30 to TRBJ2-3; 9 nucleotides agree with TRBD1. Germline CDR1 and CDR2: GTSNPN and SVGIG (reference sequence). The CDR3 sequence is 14 residues long. J gave up 6 bases and V 2 bases, and 6 bases lay outside the gene matches. CDR3 region: CAWSQGQGIDTQYF. The CDR3 nucleotides read TGTGCCTGGAGTCAGGGACAGGGTATTGATACGCAGTATTTT.

The rearrangement links TRBV4-1 to TRBJ1-5; 10 positions agree with TRBD1. V gave up 1 base and J gave up 6 bases; unmatched junction bases: 6. Looked up from germline, CDR1 is MGHRA and CDR2 is YSYEKL. The CDR3 has 16 amino acids. The CDR3 DNA reads as TGCGCCAGCAGCCAAGCCCGGGACAGGGGCGTTCAGCCCCAGCATTTT. Its translation is CASSQARDRGVQPQHF.

The chain's CDR3 is CASSGLAGVVTDTQYF. The CDR3 DNA reads TGTGCCAGCAGCGGGCTAGCGGGAGTCGTAACAGATACGCAGTATTTT. The chain joins TRBV7-2 to TRBJ2-3; TRBD2 matches at 10 bases. J lost 3 bases, V lost 5 bases, and 8 bases had no gene match. CDR3 length equals 16 residues. Germline V gives CDR1 SGHTA, CDR2 FQGNSA.

The V and J genes are TRBV6-5 and TRBJ1-5; TRBD1 is a possible D gene (6 bases). V lost 6 bases, J lost 6 bases, and 12 bases lay in between. The V gene's germline CDR1 is MNHEY and CDR2 SVGAGI. This CDR3 is built from 13 residues. The CDR3 spells CASRRTDGQPQHF. The CDR3 DNA sequence: TGTGCCAGCAGGAGGACAGATGGTCAGCCCCAGCATTTT.

The chain is built from TRBV9 and TRBJ2-5, with D tentatively TRBD2 (5 bases). The V end lost 5 bases, the J end lost 0 bases, and 14 bases lay between the germline ends. The CDR3 is 15 amino acids. CDR1 is SGDLS and CDR2 is YYNGEE in the germline V gene. CDR3 sequence reads: CASSSEEEDQETQYF. CDR3 DNA: TGTGCCAGCAGTAGCGAGGAGGAAGACCAAGAGACCCAGTACTTC.

The chain carries TRBV30 and TRBJ2-7, with 9 bases that match TRBD1. Germline values: CDR1 GTSNPN, CDR2 SVGIG (reference sequence). The CDR3 loop spans 18 amino acids. After removal of 0 bases from V and 3 bases from J, the junction contained 15 bases not matched to a gene. CDR3 region: CAWSVLEPRDRDIYEQYF. The CDR3 DNA follows: TGTGCCTGGAGTGTACTGGAACCCCGGGACAGGGATATCTACGAGCAGTACTTC.

The V gene is TRBV5-8, the J gene TRBJ1-4, with D possibly TRBD1 on 5 matching bases. The CDR3 spans 16 residues. V was trimmed by 0 bases and J by 2 bases, leaving 11 bases between them. Looked up from germline, CDR1 is SGHTS and CDR2 is YDEGEE. CDR3: CASSLGRDMTNEKLFF. As DNA, the CDR3 is TGTGCCAGCAGCTTGGGCAGGGATATGACTAATGAAAAACTGTTTTTT.